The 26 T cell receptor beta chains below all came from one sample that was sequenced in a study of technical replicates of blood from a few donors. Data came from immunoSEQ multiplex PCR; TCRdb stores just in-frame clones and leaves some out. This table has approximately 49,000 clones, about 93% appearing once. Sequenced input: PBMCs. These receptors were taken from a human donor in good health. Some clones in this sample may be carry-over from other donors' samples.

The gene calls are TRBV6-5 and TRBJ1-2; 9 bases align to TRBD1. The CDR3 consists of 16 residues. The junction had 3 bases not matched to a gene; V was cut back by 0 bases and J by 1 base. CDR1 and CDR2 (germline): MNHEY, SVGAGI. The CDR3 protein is CASSYSGTGFNYGYTF. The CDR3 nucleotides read TGTGCCAGCAGTTACTCGGGGACAGGGTTTAACTATGGCTACACCTTC.

The CDR3 is CASSPGTSGNNEQFF. Here the CDR3 DNA reads TGTGCCAGCAGTCCCGGGACTAGCGGGAACAATGAGCAGTTCTTC. This chain uses TRBV6-5 with TRBJ2-1; 13 bases match TRBD2. The germline V gene has CDR1 MNHEY and CDR2 SVGAGI. The CDR3 spans 15 residues. The trim removed 5 bases at V and 5 bases at J, leaving 3 bases unmatched.

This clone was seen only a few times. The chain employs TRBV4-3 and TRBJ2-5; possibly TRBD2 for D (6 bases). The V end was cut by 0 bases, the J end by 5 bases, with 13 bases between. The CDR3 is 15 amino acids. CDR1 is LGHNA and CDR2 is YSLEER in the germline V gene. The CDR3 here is CASSQDGEGRETQYF. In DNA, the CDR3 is TGCGCCAGCAGCCAAGATGGCGAGGGGAGGGAGACCCAGTACTTC.

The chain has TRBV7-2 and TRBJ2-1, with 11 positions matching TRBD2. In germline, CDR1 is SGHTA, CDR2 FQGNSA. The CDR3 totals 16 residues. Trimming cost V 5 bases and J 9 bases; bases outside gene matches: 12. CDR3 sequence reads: CASSPRVAGGLSEQFF. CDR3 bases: TGTGCCAGCAGCCCCCGGGTAGCGGGAGGGCTTAGTGAGCAGTTCTTC.

CDR3 residues: CAGTPGGEDTEAFF. CDR3 DNA sequence: TGTGCCGGCACGCCGGGAGGAGAGGACACTGAAGCTTTCTTT. The chain recombines TRBV6-1 with TRBJ1-1, with D uncertain. Trimming removed 11 bases from V and 3 bases from J, with 19 bases in between. This CDR3 is built from 14 residues. Germline CDR1 reads MNHNS; CDR2 reads SASEGT.

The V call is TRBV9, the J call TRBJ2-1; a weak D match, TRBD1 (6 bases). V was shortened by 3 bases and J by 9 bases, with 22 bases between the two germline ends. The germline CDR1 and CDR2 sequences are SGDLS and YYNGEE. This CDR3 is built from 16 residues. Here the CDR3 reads CASSAGDGTPRGEQFF. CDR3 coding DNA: TGTGCCAGCAGCGCAGGAGACGGGACCCCCAGGGGTGAGCAGTTCTTC.

The CDR3 bases are TGTGCCAGCAGTTCCCCTCGACGGGGGGGCATCGAGCAGTTCTTC. Its protein product is CASSSPRRGGIEQFF. The chain carries TRBV6-5 and TRBJ2-1, with 8 bases matching TRBD2. Germline assignment: CDR1 MNHEY and CDR2 SVGAGI. The length of the CDR3 is 15 residues. V was clipped by 4 bases and J by 10 bases; unmatched bases: 12.

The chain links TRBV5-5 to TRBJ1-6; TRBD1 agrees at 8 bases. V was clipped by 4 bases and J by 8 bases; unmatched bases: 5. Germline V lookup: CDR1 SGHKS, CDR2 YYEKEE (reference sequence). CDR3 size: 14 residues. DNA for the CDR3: TGTGCCAGCAGCGTGACAGGGGACCATTCACCCCTCCACTTT. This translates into CASSVTGDHSPLHF. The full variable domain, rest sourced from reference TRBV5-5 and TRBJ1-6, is DAGVTQSPTHLIKTRGQQVTLRCSPISGHKSVSWYQQVLGQGPQFIFQYYEKEERGRGNFPDRFSARQFPNYSSELNVNALLLGDSALYLCASSVTGDHSPLHFGNGTRLTVT.

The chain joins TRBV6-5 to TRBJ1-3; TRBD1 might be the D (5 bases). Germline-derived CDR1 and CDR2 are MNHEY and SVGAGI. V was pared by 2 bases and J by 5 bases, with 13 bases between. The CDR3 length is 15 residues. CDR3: CASSYDQGTRNTIYF. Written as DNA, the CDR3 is TGTGCCAGCAGTTACGACCAGGGAACAAGAAACACCATATATTTT.

CDR3 nucleotides: TGTGCCAGCACAGGGTTCAACACTGAAGCTTTCTTT. The encoded protein is CASTGFNTEAFF. J is TRBJ1-1 and V is TRBV2; TRBD1 might be the D (5 bases). V lost 7 bases, J lost 2 bases, and 8 bases lay in between. Germline loops: CDR1 SNHLY, CDR2 FYNNEI. The CDR3 loop spans 12 amino acids. Together with reference TRBV2 and TRBJ1-1, the CDR3 gives the full variable domain: EPEVTQTPSHQVTQMGQEVILRCVPISNHLYFYWYRQILGQKVEFLVSFYNNEISEKSEIFDDQFSVERPDGSNFTLKIRSTKLEDSAMYFCASTGFNTEAFFGQGTRLTVV.

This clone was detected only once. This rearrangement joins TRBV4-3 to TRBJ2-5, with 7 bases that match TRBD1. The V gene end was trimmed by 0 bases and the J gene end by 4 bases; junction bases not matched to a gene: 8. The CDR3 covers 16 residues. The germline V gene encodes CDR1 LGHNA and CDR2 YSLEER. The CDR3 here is CASSQDSSGGGETQYF. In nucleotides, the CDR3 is TGCGCCAGCAGCCAAGATTCCTCAGGGGGTGGAGAGACCCAGTACTTC.

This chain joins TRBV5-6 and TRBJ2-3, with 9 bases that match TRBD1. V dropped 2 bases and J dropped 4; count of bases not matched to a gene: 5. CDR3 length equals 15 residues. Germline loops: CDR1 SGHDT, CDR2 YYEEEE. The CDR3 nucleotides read TGTGCCAGCAGCTTCACAGGACAGGGGTCAGATACGCAGTATTTT. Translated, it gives CASSFTGQGSDTQYF.

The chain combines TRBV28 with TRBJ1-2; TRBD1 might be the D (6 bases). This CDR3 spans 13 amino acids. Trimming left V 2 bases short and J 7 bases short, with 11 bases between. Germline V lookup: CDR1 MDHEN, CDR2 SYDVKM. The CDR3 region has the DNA TGTGCCAGCAGTTTAGAGGGGGAAAGTGGCTACACCTTC. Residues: CASSLEGESGYTF.

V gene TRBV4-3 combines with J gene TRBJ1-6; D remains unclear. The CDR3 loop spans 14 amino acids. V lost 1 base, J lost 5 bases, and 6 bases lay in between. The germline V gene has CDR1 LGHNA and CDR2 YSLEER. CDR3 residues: CASSQVADNSPLHF. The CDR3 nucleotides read TGCGCCAGCAGCCAAGTAGCCGATAATTCACCCCTCCACTTT.

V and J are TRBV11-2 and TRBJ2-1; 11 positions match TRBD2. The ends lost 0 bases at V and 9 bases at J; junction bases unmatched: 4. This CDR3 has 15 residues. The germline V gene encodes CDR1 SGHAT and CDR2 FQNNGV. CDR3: CASSLELAGAAEQFF. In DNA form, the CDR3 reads TGTGCCAGCAGCTTAGAACTAGCGGGGGCGGCTGAGCAGTTCTTC.

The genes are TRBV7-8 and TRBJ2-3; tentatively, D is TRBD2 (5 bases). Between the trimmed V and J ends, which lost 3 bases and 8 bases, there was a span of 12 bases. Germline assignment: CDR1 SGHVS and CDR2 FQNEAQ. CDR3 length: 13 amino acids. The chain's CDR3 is CASSLDSRGTQYF. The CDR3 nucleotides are TGTGCCAGCAGCTTGGACTCCCGGGGTACGCAGTATTTT.

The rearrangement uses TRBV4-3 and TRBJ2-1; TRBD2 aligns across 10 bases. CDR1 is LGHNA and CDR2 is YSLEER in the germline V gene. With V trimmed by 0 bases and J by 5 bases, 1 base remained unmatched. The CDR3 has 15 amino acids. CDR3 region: CASSQEGTSDNEQFF. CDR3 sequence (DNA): TGCGCCAGCAGCCAAGAGGGGACTAGCGACAATGAGCAGTTCTTC.

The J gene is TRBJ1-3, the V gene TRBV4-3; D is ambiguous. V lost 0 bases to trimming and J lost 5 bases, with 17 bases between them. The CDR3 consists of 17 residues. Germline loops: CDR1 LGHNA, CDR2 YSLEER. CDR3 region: CASSQDPPSGRRNTIYF. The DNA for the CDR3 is TGCGCCAGCAGCCAAGATCCGCCCTCCGGGAGAAGAAACACCATATATTTT.

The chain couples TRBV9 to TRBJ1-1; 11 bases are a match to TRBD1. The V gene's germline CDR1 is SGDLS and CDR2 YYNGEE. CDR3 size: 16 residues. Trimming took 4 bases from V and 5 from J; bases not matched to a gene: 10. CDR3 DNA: TGTGCCAGCAGCCTTACAGGACAGGGGGCGGAAACTGAAGCTTTCTTT. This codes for CASSLTGQGAETEAFF.

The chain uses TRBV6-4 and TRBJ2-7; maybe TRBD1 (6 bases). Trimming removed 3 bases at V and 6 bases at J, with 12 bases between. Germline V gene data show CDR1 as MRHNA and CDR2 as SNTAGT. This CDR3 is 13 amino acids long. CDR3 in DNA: TGTGCCAGCAGTGATACAGGGTTCGGCGAGCAGTACTTC. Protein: CASSDTGFGEQYF.

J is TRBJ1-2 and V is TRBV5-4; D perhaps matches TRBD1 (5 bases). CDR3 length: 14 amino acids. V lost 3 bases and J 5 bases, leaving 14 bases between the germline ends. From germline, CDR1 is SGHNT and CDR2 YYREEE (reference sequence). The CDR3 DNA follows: TGTGCCAGCAGCTCGAGCAGGGTAGTTTATGGCTACACCTTC. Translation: CASSSSRVVYGYTF.

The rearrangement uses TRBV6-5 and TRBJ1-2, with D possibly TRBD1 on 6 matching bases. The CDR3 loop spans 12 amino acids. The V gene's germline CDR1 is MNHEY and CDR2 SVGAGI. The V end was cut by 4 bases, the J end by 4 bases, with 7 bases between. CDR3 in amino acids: CASSSQGYGYTF. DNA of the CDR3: TGTGCCAGCAGTTCACAGGGCTATGGCTACACCTTC.

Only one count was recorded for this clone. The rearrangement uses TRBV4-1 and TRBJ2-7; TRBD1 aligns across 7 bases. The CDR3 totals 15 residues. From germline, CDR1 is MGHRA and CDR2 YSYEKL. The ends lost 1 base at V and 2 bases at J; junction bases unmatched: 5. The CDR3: CASSQGDSLTYEQYF. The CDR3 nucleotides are TGCGCCAGCAGCCAAGGGGACAGTCTAACCTACGAGCAGTACTTC.

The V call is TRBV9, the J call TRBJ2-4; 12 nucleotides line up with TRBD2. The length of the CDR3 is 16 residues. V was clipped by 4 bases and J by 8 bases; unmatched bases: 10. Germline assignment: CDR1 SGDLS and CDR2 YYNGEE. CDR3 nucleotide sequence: TGTGCCAGCAGCCTCGCTAGCGGGGGGGCCGGGGACATTCAGTACTTC. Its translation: CASSLASGGAGDIQYF. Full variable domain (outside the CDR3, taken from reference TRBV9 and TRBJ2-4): DSGVTQTPKHLITATGQRVTLRCSPRSGDLSVYWYQQSLDQGLQFLIQYYNGEERAKGNILERFSAQQFPDLHSELNLSSLELGDSALYFCASSLASGGAGDIQYFGAGTRLSVL.

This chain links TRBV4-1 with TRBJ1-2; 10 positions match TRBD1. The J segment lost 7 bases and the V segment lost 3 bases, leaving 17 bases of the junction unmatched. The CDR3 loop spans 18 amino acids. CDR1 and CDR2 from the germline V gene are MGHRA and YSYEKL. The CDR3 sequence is CASSQTRPGDRGSSGYTF. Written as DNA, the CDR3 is TGCGCCAGCAGCCAGACTCGCCCCGGGGACAGGGGTAGTTCTGGCTACACCTTC.

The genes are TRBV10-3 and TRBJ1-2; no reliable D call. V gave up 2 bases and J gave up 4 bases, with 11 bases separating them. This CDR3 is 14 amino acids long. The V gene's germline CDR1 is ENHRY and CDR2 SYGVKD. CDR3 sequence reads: CAISEQMGAYGYTF. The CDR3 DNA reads TGTGCCATCAGTGAGCAAATGGGCGCCTATGGCTACACCTTC.